A selection of T cell receptor beta chains follows, all from one sample in a study of sequential checkpoint blockade in melanoma. Clones were read by immunoSEQ multiplex PCR, and TCRdb kept only the in-frame ones, dropping some. The table records thousands of clones, 22% of them present only once. The sequencing here drew on tumor tissue (inferred from file names), taken from a patient given nivolumab and ipilimumab in sequence. These receptor sequences come from a human donor with melanoma. Both conserved end residues are part of each CDR3. A D gene is named only where the DNA matches it firmly.

V gene,D gene,CDR3 protein
TRBV11-3,TRBD2,CASSPMRLAARGSGELFF
TRBV5-1,-,CASSLLGPDTEAFF
TRBV28,TRBD2,CASSPLAGVENNEQFF
TRBV9,TRBD1,CASSVEGQITDTQYF
TRBV30,TRBD2,CAWSGGLDYEQYF
TRBV11-3,-,CASSPGRGGTDTQYF
TRBV11-3,TRBD1,CASSPQQGDYGYTF
TRBV18,-,CASSTFPTGYPADTQYF
TRBV28,TRBD1,CASSLLGAGGLYEQYF
TRBV19,-,CASSILPGGINEQYF
TRBV15,-,CATSLLRAGDGYTF
TRBV19,TRBD1,CASSIGTGQGRYEQYF
TRBV18,-,CASSPKAGAGDTEAFF
TRBV19,TRBD1,CASLRDRGPGTGELFF
TRBV23-1,-,CASSQDSAYGYTF
TRBV15,-,CATSVRTSGNTIYF
TRBV9,-,CASSQSPGRVTEAFF
TRBV28,TRBD2,CASSPGTSGKPNSYEQYF
TRBV29-1,-,CSAGSLQETQYF
TRBV11-3,TRBD1,CASSLNEQGAQPQHF
TRBV11-3,TRBD1,CASSPGQGRTEAFF
TRBV9,TRBD1,CASSGQGRRAEAFF
TRBV11-3,-,CASSPGGPNEKLFF
TRBV11-3,-,CASSFARTSYNEQFF
TRBV28,TRBD1,CASSTGAQEQYF
TRBV6-8,-,CASSYSGHGYTF
TRBV28,-,CASSFGGPLQPQHF
TRBV30,TRBD1,CAWSNTGAEQFF
TRBV9,-,CASSVASGTGELFF
TRBV28,-,CASRTSGLRSGNGYTF
TRBV11-3,-,CASSMGSQRDTQYF
TRBV11-3,-,CASSLDPATTEAFF
TRBV6-8,-,CASSYKPNSNQPQHF
TRBV11-3,TRBD2,CASSLVSGTSPDTQYF
TRBV19,-,CASNREMGGYTF
TRBV11-3,TRBD2,CASSSSGLAGSYNEQFF
TRBV11-3,TRBD1,CASSLSGTGGMNTEAFF
TRBV14,-,CASSPITGSSMQAFF
TRBV11-3,TRBD2,CASSPFEGGGTDTQYF
TRBV29-1,TRBD1,CSVDDGVSGQVGEQYF